Only a few counts were recorded for the clone carrying this T cell receptor beta chain. The antigen is undetermined. The data originate from a study of T-cell memory formation after mild COVID-19. TCRdb ran MiXCR on the 5' RACE reads and lists one entry per CDR3 protein. The data show about 410,000 distinct CDR3 sequences, 23% seen once. Trimming cost V 4 bases and J 1 base, with 13 bases left between them. This CDR3 spans 15 amino acids. Per germline, CDR1 SNHLY and CDR2 FYNNEI. Study-wide results and limits: A subset of responding clones appeared in pre-infection memory, suggesting cross-reactive memory joined. Later expanders leaned CD4+, whereas clones that contracted between day 15 and 85 were balanced CD4/CD8. CD4+ contracting clones lay mainly in CM and EM, CD8+ ones in EMRA.

The rearrangement uses TRBV2 and TRBJ1-1; D not certain. Sequencing input: PBMCs or a T cell subset sorted from them (not recorded which). This clonotype originated in an adult woman who had mild COVID-19 (a few samples of this study predate the infection). Cell type and time point are not known. The CDR3 loop is CASSALRTENTEAFF. CDR3 DNA: TGTGCCAGCAGTGCCCTAAGGACGGAGAACACTGAAGCTTTCTTT.